The clone carrying this TCR beta chain was observed many times. This CDR3 has 12 residues. With V trimmed by 4 bases and J by 6 bases, 4 bases remained unmatched. Germline lookup yields CDR1 GTSNPN and CDR2 SVGIG (reference sequence). This record comes from a study of T-cell memory formation after mild COVID-19. Study details: Largely donor-specific TCR clusters were found.

TCRdb used MiXCR to reprocess the 5' RACE reads, holding one entry per CDR3 protein. The sample has hundreds of thousands of distinct CDR3 sequences, less than 25% seen once. The sample taken for sequencing was PBMCs or a T cell subset sorted from them (not recorded which). The TCR sequence derives from an adult woman who had mild COVID-19 (a few samples of this study predate the infection). Cell type and time point are not known. This chain uses TRBV30 with TRBJ2-7, with 9 bases aligning to TRBD2. CDR3 in DNA: TGTGCCTGGACTAGCGGGAACGTCGAGCAGTACTTC. Encoded protein: CAWTSGNVEQYF.